The rows below give T cell receptor beta chains drawn from one sample of a study of cytomegalovirus exposure and HLA in healthy donors. Repertoires were generated with immunoSEQ multiplex PCR, while TCRdb's copy carries only in-frame clones and drops some. The data show over 120,000 clones, approximately 92% seen once. Sequenced input: PBMCs. The origin of the receptors is a woman between 18 and 29 years old in good health and CMV-seropositive. CDR3s include the opening cysteine and the closing phenylalanine or tryptophan. The D gene is left open where the match is weak. Only part of the rows carry a size: once, few, many, or a class if the clone is expanded.

>TRBJ2-3|-|TRBV10-3|once
CAISTGTDTQYF
TGTGCCATCAGTACAGGGACAGATACGCAGTATTTT
>TRBJ2-7|-|TRBV5-1|-
CASSLNVGYEQYF
TGCGCCAGCAGCTTGAATGTCGGCTACGAGCAGTACTTC
>TRBJ2-2|-|TRBV5-1|-
CASSSLQGSTGELFF
TGCGCCAGCAGCTCCCTTCAGGGGTCCACCGGGGAGCTGTTTTTT
>TRBJ2-4|-|TRBV4-3|-
CASSPGTIAKNIQYF
TGCGCCAGCAGCCCGGGAACTATAGCCAAAAACATTCAGTACTTC
>TRBJ2-1|-|TRBV28|-
CASGHNKQFF
TGTGCCAGCGGACACAATAAGCAGTTCTTC
>TRBJ1-1|TRBD1|TRBV6-5|-
CASSYPGGDAEAFF
TGTGCCAGCAGTTACCCAGGGGGAGACGCTGAAGCTTTCTTT
>TRBJ1-1|TRBD1|TRBV7-2|-
CASSLGPWTGIMNTEAFF
TGTGCCAGCAGCTTAGGTCCATGGACAGGGATCATGAACACTGAAGCTTTCTTT
>TRBJ2-1|TRBD2|TRBV7-9|-
CASRTSGGDNEQFF
TGTGCCAGCCGGACTAGCGGGGGGGACAATGAGCAGTTCTTC
>TRBJ2-2|-|TRBV5-7|once
CASSFHVSAGADTGELFF
TGTGCCAGCAGTTTCCACGTGAGTGCGGGGGCTGACACCGGGGAGCTGTTTTTT
>TRBJ1-1|-|TRBV29-1|-
CSVPVRESTEAFF
TGCAGCGTCCCTGTCCGGGAGAGCACTGAAGCTTTCTTT
>TRBJ2-5|-|TRBV15|-
CATSREGGTFKETQYF
TGTGCCACCAGCAGAGAAGGGGGTACGTTTAAAGAGACCCAGTACTTC
>TRBJ2-3|TRBD2|TRBV5-6|-
CASSFPASGGANTQYF
TGTGCCAGCAGCTTCCCGGCTAGCGGGGGGGCTAATACGCAGTATTTT
>TRBJ1-5|-|TRBV19|few
CASSPDSGTYQPQHF
TGTGCCAGTAGCCCAGACAGTGGGACTTATCAGCCCCAGCATTTT
>TRBJ1-2|-|TRBV6-5|-
CASSYIEFSGYTF
TGTGCCAGCAGTTACATCGAGTTTTCGGGCTACACCTTC
>TRBJ1-2|-|TRBV7-6|-
CASSQTPGGAVLSGYTF
TGTGCCAGCAGCCAAACCCCGGGCGGGGCCGTCTTGAGTGGCTACACCTTC
>TRBJ2-3|-|TRBV7-3|-
CASSSGGLSDTQYF
TGTGCCAGCAGCTCCGGCGGTCTATCGGATACGCAGTATTTT
>TRBJ2-3|-|TRBV9|-
CASSSRTGSHGTDTQYF
TGTGCCAGCAGCTCGCGTACAGGGAGTCATGGTACAGATACGCAGTATTTT
>TRBJ2-7|TRBD2|TRBV28|-
CASSRGGAYYEQYF
TGTGCCAGCAGCCGGGGAGGGGCCTACTACGAGCAGTACTTC
>TRBJ1-6|-|TRBV30|-
CAWTVNNSPLHF
TGTGCCTGGACAGTTAATAATTCACCCCTCCACTTT
>TRBJ1-2|TRBD1|TRBV11-2|-
CASSSRQGTAF
TGTGCCAGCAGCTCCCGACAGGGGACCGCCTTC
>TRBJ1-1|TRBD1|TRBV7-8|once
CASSQNRGRTNTEAFF
TGTGCCAGCAGCCAGAACAGGGGGCGGACGAACACTGAAGCTTTCTTT
>TRBJ2-5|TRBD1|TRBV6-6|-
CASSLTGKETQYF
TGTGCCAGCAGCTTGACAGGGAAAGAGACCCAGTACTTC
>TRBJ1-1|-|TRBV5-1|-
CASSLTVMNTEAFF
TGCGCCAGCAGCTTGACAGTGATGAACACTGAAGCTTTCTTT
>TRBJ1-4|-|TRBV7-8|-
CASSLVAPREKLFF
TGTGCCAGCAGCTTAGTGGCTCCCAGGGAAAAACTGTTTTTT
>TRBJ2-6|TRBD1|TRBV28|-
CASSSPQTRGLGANVLTF
TGTGCCAGCAGTTCTCCGCAAACCAGGGGGCTGGGGGCCAACGTCCTGACTTTC
>TRBJ1-4|TRBD1|TRBV5-1|-
CASSLTGGATNEKLFF
TGCGCCAGCAGCTTGACAGGGGGAGCAACTAATGAAAAACTGTTTTTT
>TRBJ2-7|-|TRBV30|once
CAWSAAGEQYF
TGTGCCTGGAGTGCAGCGGGCGAGCAGTACTTC
>TRBJ2-1|-|TRBV11-2|-
CASSLEGALFYNEQFF
TGTGCCAGCAGCTTAGAGGGGGCGTTATTCTACAATGAGCAGTTCTTC
>TRBJ2-1|-|TRBV7-9|-
CASSLEGAYNEQFF
TGTGCCAGCAGCTTAGAGGGAGCCTACAATGAGCAGTTCTTC
>TRBJ1-6|-|TRBV28|-
CASLFGGYNSPLHF
TGTGCCAGCCTATTCGGGGGCTATAATTCACCCCTCCACTTT
>TRBJ1-4|-|TRBV4-1|-
CASSQGLGRSEKLFF
TGCGCCAGCAGCCAAGGTCTGGGGAGGAGTGAAAAACTGTTTTTT
>TRBJ1-6|-|TRBV13|-
CASSLSPGGSSYNSPLHF
TGTGCCAGCAGCTTGTCGCCTGGGGGCTCCTCCTATAATTCACCCCTCCACTTT
>TRBJ2-1|TRBD2|TRBV27|-
CASSLSPRTSGNEQFF
TGTGCCAGCAGTTTATCGCCTCGGACTAGCGGGAATGAGCAGTTCTTC
>TRBJ2-1|TRBD1|TRBV29-1|-
CSGGQGAVNEQFF
TGCAGCGGGGGACAGGGGGCTGTAAATGAGCAGTTCTTC
>TRBJ1-3|TRBD1|TRBV27|-
CASSPGQGSGNTIYF
TGTGCCAGCAGCCCGGGACAGGGCTCTGGAAACACCATATATTTT
>TRBJ1-4|-|TRBV2|-
CASSEPRVRGGDEKLFF
TGTGCCAGCAGTGAACCCCGCGTCCGGGGCGGGGATGAAAAACTGTTTTTT
>TRBJ1-5|-|TRBV15|once
CATSRERQVHNQPQHF
TGTGCCACCAGCAGAGAGCGTCAGGTCCACAATCAGCCCCAGCATTTT
>TRBJ2-3|-|TRBV28|-
CASGDYTDTQYF
TGTGCCAGTGGAGACTACACAGATACGCAGTATTTT
>TRBJ2-1|-|TRBV6-4|-
CASSDSSSSYNEQFF
TGTGCCAGCAGTGACTCGTCTAGCTCCTACAATGAGCAGTTCTTC
>TRBJ1-1|-|TRBV29-1|-
CSANRDMNTEAFF
TGCAGCGCGAACAGGGACATGAACACTGAAGCTTTCTTT
>TRBJ2-3|-|TRBV5-1|-
CASSLGTAQTSTDTQYF
TGCGCCAGCAGCCTGGGGACTGCACAAACTAGCACAGATACGCAGTATTTT
>TRBJ2-1|-|TRBV9|-
CASSVVGSSYNEQFF
TGTGCCAGCAGCGTAGTTGGGAGCTCCTACAATGAGCAGTTCTTC
>TRBJ2-2|TRBD1|TRBV5-1|-
CASSPGQGMFF
TGCGCCAGCAGCCCCGGACAGGGGATGTTTTTT
>TRBJ2-1|-|TRBV10-3|-
CAIRGAGDNYNEQFF
TGTGCCATCAGAGGGGCGGGGGACAACTACAATGAGCAGTTCTTC
>TRBJ1-2|-|TRBV10-3|-
CAISDADSFIYGYTF
TGTGCCATCAGTGACGCGGACAGCTTTATCTATGGCTACACCTTC